This T cell receptor beta chain came from a study of PD-1 blockade in mismatch repair-deficient tumors. General observations from the study: Rapid post-treatment expansion, then contraction, generally preceding radiologic response, marked tumor-resident clones.

From germline, CDR1 is SGHTA and CDR2 FQGNSA. The CDR3 consists of 13 residues. The V segment lost 1 base and the J segment 10 bases; nucleotides outside the gene matches: 2. On this clone: Its antigen is as yet unknown.

Using immunoSEQ multiplex PCR, the repertoire was profiled, and TCRdb retains in-frame clones only, with some absent. This sample carries around 37,000 clones, approximately 80% of them seen once, and the ten largest clones take more than 1%. The chain recombines TRBV7-2 with TRBJ2-1, with TRBD2 matching 9 bases. The starting material was PBMCs, obtained roughly 40 weeks after starting pembrolizumab. This TCR came from an adult with mismatch repair-deficient cancer. Written as DNA, the CDR3 is TGTGCCAGCAGCTTAGGCCTAGCGGGAGAGCAGTTCTTC. Protein product: CASSLGLAGEQFF.